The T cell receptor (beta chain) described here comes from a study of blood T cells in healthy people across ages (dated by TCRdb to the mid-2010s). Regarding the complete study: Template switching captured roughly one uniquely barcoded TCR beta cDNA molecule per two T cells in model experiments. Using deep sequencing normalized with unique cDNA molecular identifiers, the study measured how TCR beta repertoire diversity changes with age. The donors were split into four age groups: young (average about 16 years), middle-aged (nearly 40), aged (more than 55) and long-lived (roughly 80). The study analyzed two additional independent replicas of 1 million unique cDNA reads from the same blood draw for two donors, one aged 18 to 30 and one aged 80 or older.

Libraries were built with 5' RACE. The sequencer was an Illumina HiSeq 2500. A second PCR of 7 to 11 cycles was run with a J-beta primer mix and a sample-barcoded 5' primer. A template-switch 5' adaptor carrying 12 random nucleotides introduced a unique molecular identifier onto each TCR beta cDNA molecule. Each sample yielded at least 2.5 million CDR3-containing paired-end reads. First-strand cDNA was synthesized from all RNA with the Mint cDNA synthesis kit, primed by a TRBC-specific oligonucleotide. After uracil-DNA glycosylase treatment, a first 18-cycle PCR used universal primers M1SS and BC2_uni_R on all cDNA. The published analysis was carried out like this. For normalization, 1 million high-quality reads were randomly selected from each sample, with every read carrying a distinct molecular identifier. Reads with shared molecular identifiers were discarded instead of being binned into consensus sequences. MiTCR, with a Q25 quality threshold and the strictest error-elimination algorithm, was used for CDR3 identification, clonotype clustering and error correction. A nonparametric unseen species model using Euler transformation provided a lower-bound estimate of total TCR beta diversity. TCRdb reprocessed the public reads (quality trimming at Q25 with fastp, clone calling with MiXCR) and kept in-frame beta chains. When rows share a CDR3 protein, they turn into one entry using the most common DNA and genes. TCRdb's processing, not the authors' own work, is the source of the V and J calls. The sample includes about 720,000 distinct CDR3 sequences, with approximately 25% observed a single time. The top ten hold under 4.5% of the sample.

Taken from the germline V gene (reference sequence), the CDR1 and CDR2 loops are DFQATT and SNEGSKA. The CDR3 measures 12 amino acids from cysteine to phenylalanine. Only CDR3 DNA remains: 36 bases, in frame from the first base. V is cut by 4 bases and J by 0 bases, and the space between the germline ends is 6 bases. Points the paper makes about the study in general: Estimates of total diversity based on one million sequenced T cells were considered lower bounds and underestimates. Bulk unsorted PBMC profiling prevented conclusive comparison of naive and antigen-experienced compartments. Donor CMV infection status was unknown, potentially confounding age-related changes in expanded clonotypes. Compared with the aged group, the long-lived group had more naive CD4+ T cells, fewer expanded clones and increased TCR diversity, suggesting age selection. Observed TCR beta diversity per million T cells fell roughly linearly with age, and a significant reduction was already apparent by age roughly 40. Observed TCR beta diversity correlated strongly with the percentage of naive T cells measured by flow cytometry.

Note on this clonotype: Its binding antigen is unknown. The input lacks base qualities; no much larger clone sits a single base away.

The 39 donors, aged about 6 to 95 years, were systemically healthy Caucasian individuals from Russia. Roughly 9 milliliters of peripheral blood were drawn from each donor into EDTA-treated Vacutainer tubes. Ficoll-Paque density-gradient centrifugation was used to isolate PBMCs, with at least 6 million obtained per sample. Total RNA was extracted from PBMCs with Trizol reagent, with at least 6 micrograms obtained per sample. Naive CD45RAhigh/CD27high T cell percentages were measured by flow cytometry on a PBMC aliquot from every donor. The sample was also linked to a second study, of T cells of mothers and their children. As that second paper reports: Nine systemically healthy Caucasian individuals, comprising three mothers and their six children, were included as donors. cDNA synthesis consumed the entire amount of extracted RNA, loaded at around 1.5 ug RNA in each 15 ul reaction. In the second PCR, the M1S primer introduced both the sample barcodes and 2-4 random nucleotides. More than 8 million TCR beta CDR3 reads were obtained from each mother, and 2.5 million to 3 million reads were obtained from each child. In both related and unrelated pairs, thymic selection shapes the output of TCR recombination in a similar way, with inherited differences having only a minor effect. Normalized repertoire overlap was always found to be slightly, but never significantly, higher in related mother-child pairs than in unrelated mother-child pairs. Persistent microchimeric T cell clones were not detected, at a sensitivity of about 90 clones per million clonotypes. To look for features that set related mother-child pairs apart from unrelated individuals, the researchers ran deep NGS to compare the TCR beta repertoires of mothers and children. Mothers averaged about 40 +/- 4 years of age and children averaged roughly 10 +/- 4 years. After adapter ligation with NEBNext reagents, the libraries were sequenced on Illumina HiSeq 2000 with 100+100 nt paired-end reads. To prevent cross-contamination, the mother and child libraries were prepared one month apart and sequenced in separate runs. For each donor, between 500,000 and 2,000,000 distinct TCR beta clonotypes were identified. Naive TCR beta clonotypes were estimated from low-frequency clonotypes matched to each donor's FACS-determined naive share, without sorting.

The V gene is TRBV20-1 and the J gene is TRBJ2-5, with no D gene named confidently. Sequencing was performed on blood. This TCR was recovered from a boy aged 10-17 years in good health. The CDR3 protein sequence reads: CSAKKHQETQYF. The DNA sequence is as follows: TGCAGTGCTAAAAAGCACCAAGAGACCCAGTACTTC.